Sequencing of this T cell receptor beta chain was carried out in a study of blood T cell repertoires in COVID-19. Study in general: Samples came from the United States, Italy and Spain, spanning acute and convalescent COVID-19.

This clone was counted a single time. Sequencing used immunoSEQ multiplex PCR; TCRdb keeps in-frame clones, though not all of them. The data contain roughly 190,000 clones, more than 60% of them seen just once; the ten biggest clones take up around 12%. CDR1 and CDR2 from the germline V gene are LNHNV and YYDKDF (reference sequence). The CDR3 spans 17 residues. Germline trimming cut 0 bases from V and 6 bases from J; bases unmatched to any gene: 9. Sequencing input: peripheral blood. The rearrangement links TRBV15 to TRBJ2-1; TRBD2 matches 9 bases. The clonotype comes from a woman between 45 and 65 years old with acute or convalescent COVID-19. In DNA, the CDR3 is TGTGCCACCAGCAGAGATCCCGACCTAGCGGGAATCAATGAGCAGTTCTTC. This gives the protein CATSRDPDLAGINEQFF.